A selection of T cell receptor beta chains follows, all from one sample in a study of T-cell memory formation after mild COVID-19. TCRdb recomputed calls from the 5' RACE reads with MiXCR, one row per CDR3 protein. The repertoire consists of 500,000 to 550,000 distinct CDR3 sequences, with 20% occurring once and the leading ten covering about 12%. The sample taken for sequencing was PBMCs or a T cell subset sorted from them (not recorded which). The receptor set was obtained from an adult woman who had mild COVID-19 (a few samples of this study predate the infection). Cell type and time point are not known. CDR3s include the opening cysteine and the closing phenylalanine or tryptophan. D genes are given only for firm matches. Where a row states a size, it is once, few, many or the class of an expanded clone; other rows omit it.

length	V	J	size	D	DNA	CDR3
16	TRBV24-1	TRBJ2-3	few	TRBD2	TGTGCCACCAGCTTAGATCGAGCGGGAGTATCAGATACGCAGTATTTT	CATSLDRAGVSDTQYF
16	TRBV5-1	TRBJ1-6	few	NA	TGCGCCAGCAGCTTGTCCGACCGCGGATCGGTCTCACCCCTCCACTTT	CASSLSDRGSVSPLHF
16	TRBV5-5	TRBJ2-3	few	NA	TGTGCCAGCAGCTCCACGGGTGGGTCAGGCACAGATACGCAGTATTTT	CASSSTGGSGTDTQYF
15	TRBV27	TRBJ2-1	few	NA	TGTGCCACGCTTAGAGAGGGGGGCCCCTACAATGAGCAGTTCTTC	CATLREGGPYNEQFF
17	TRBV19	TRBJ1-2	NA	NA	TGTGCCAGTAATCCCTCTGGCCCCGGGACCGCGTTCAGGGGCTACACCTTC	CASNPSGPGTAFRGYTF
18	TRBV12-3/TRBV12-4	TRBJ2-2	few	TRBD2	TGTGCCAGCAGCCCAAGGACTAGCGGGGGGCTCAACACCGGGGAGCTGTTTTTT	CASSPRTSGGLNTGELFF
12	TRBV6-1	TRBJ2-3	NA	NA	TGTGCCAGCAGTGGATCCGTCGATACGCAGTATTTT	CASSGSVDTQYF
13	TRBV7-2	TRBJ2-4	few	NA	TGTGCCAGCAGCTTACACCTCGGGAACATTCAGTACTTC	CASSLHLGNIQYF
19	TRBV20-1	TRBJ2-7	NA	TRBD2	TGCAGTGCTAGAGGAGAACTAGCGGGAGAAGTGGGCCGGGCATACGAGCAGTACTTC	CSARGELAGEVGRAYEQYF
14	TRBV6-5	TRBJ2-7	few	TRBD1	TGTGCCAGCAGCCTCCGGGACAGGGTGAACGAGCAGTACTTC	CASSLRDRVNEQYF
13	TRBV2	TRBJ2-7	few	TRBD1	TGTGCCAGCACTCCGACAGGGGGGGACGAGCAGTACTTC	CASTPTGGDEQYF
17	TRBV6-5	TRBJ2-5	few	NA	TGTGCCAGCAGTCCGAAACTGGGCGCCAGGGTTGGGGAGACCCAGTACTTC	CASSPKLGARVGETQYF
15	TRBV4-3	TRBJ1-2	NA	TRBD1	TGCGCCAGCAGCCACCTCCCGGGACAGGACTATGGCTACACCTTC	CASSHLPGQDYGYTF
12	TRBV7-2	TRBJ2-1	NA	TRBD2	TGTGCCAGCAGCACCAGCGGGACGTCGCAGTTCTTC	CASSTSGTSQFF
16	TRBV7-9	TRBJ1-6	few	TRBD1	TGTGCCAGCAGCAGAGAAGGGGGCATTACGAATTCACCCCTCCACTTT	CASSREGGITNSPLHF
12	TRBV20-1	TRBJ2-7	NA	TRBD1	TGCAGTGCTCAGGGACAGGGGGACGAGCAGTACTTC	CSAQGQGDEQYF
14	TRBV12-3/TRBV12-4	TRBJ1-1	NA	NA	TGTGCCAGCAGTCTACGGGGGTGGAACACTGAAGCTTTCTTT	CASSLRGWNTEAFF
12	TRBV15	TRBJ1-1	few	NA	TGTGCCACCAGCAGAGCTGGAACTGAAGCTTTCTTT	CATSRAGTEAFF
13	TRBV29-1	TRBJ2-3	NA	TRBD2	TGCAGCGTTTTTCCAGCGGGGGTGGATACGCAGTATTTT	CSVFPAGVDTQYF
16	TRBV7-2	TRBJ2-1	NA	TRBD2	TGTGCCAGCAGTCCACTAGCGGGAGGGCCGAATGGTGAGCAGTTCTTC	CASSPLAGGPNGEQFF
17	TRBV6-4	TRBJ2-2	NA	TRBD2	TGTGCCAGCAGTGACTCCGCTAGCGGGGTGAACACCGGGGAGCTGTTTTTT	CASSDSASGVNTGELFF
16	TRBV20-1	TRBJ2-1	few	TRBD2	TGCAGTGCTAGAGATAAAGCGGGGGCCCTGGGGAATGAGCAGTTCTTC	CSARDKAGALGNEQFF
14	TRBV5-1	TRBJ1-2	NA	NA	TGCGCCAGCAGCTTGGGCGAGCGGAACTATGGCTACACCTTC	CASSLGERNYGYTF
14	TRBV11-1	TRBJ1-1	few	NA	TGTGCCAGCAGCCGCGATTCCATGGGCACTGAAGCTTTCTTT	CASSRDSMGTEAFF
15	TRBV4-1	TRBJ2-7	NA	NA	TGCGCCAGCAGCCAAGATCGGCAGGAAATATACGAGCAGTACTTC	CASSQDRQEIYEQYF
13	TRBV29-1	TRBJ1-2	NA	NA	TGCAGCGTTGCCTTGACGGGAGGCTATGGCTACACCTTC	CSVALTGGYGYTF
17	TRBV4-2	TRBJ2-4	NA	TRBD2	TGTGCCAGCAGCCAAGATGGGCTAGCGGGAGAGAGTGACATTCAGTACTTC	CASSQDGLAGESDIQYF
11	TRBV29-1	TRBJ2-2	NA	NA	TGCAGCGTTGCTGGGACCGGGGAGCTGTTTTTT	CSVAGTGELFF
12	TRBV7-9	TRBJ1-1	NA	NA	TGTGCCAGCACCCCTACCGGCACTGAAGCTTTCTTT	CASTPTGTEAFF
16	TRBV24-1	TRBJ2-2	few	NA	TGTGCCACCAGTGATCCCTCCGGGCGACGCACCGGGGAGCTGTTTTTT	CATSDPSGRRTGELFF
14	TRBV5-1	TRBJ2-3	few	TRBD1	TGCGCCAGCAGACTGACAGGGGGTGCAGATACGCAGTATTTT	CASRLTGGADTQYF
14	TRBV7-2	TRBJ1-2	few	TRBD1	TGTGCCAGCAGCTTCCAGGGGACAGGGTTTGGCTACACCTTC	CASSFQGTGFGYTF
14	TRBV12-3/TRBV12-4	TRBJ1-3	NA	NA	TGTGCCAGCAGTTTGGGGTTGCTTGGAAACACCATATATTTT	CASSLGLLGNTIYF
16	TRBV15	TRBJ2-1	NA	TRBD1	TGTGCCACCAGCACTCAGGGACAGGCGACCTACAATGAGCAGTTCTTC	CATSTQGQATYNEQFF
18	TRBV5-6	TRBJ2-6	few	NA	TGTGCCAGCAGCTTGGGGGCAGGGGCTGCCTCTGGGGCCAACGTCCTGACTTTC	CASSLGAGAASGANVLTF
15	TRBV12-3/TRBV12-4	TRBJ1-5	few	NA	TGTGCCAGCAGTTCCAGACAGAGGATCAATCAGCCCCAGCATTTT	CASSSRQRINQPQHF
17	TRBV5-4	TRBJ2-5	few	TRBD2	TGTGCCAGCAGCTTTGAAACGGGAGGGAAACTGCAAGAGACCCAGTACTTC	CASSFETGGKLQETQYF
14	TRBV5-6	TRBJ2-7	NA	TRBD1	TGTGCCAGCAGCTTGGACAGGGGGCTGCGGGAGCAGTACTTC	CASSLDRGLREQYF
12	TRBV20-1	TRBJ1-2	NA	TRBD1	TGCAGTGCGCGGACAGGGAGCTATGGCTACACCTTC	CSARTGSYGYTF
14	TRBV5-4	TRBJ1-2	NA	TRBD1	TGTGCCAGCAGCTGGGGGACAGGGCGTTATGGCTACACCTTC	CASSWGTGRYGYTF
13	TRBV6-4	TRBJ1-2	NA	NA	TGTGCCAGCAGTGACTCGGGTAATGTTGGCTACACCTTC	CASSDSGNVGYTF
13	TRBV20-1	TRBJ1-4	NA	NA	TGCAGTGCTTCAGGGTCCGTTAATGAAAAACTGTTTTTT	CSASGSVNEKLFF